These 26 T cell receptor beta chains were sequenced from one sample in a study of T cells in Graves' hyperthyroidism and ophthalmopathy (dated by TCRdb to about 2019). Preparation of the library involved multiplex PCR. The sequencer was an Illumina HiSeq 2000. The TCR beta CDR3 regions were amplified from RNA transcripts. The TCR CDR3 was subjected to a first round of RT-PCR using the HTBI primer set and the Qiagen OneStep RT-PCR kit. The raw public data were reprocessed by TCRdb itself: fastp quality trimming at Q25, MiXCR clonotype calling, in-frame beta chains only. CDR3 protein duplicates are merged, each entry listing the most common genes and DNA. In this sample the table shows about 270,000 distinct CDR3 sequences, roughly 20% of which occur a single time. The top ten clonotypes cover around two thirds of the sample. The sample taken for sequencing was blood. Receptors originate from a man aged 25 to 40 with Graves' ophthalmopathy.

This sequence joins TRBV29-1 and TRBJ1-4; the D is unclear. Germline V gives CDR1 SQVTM, CDR2 ANQGSEA. The CDR3 is 11 amino acids. V was cut by 5 bases and J by 8 bases, with 9 bases left in between. The CDR3 loop is CSVFSSEKLFF. Written as DNA, the CDR3 is TGCAGCGTTTTTTCGAGCGAAAAACTGTTTTTT.

In its sample, this clonotype was seen a few times. The chain has TRBV12-5 and TRBJ1-3; D possibly corresponds to TRBD1 (5 bases). The CDR3 contains 12 residues. Per germline, CDR1 LGHNT and CDR2 FRNRAP. V was pared by 5 bases and J by 4 bases, with 6 bases between. The CDR3 DNA sequence: TGTGCTAGTGGTCCAGGGGGAAACACCATATATTTT. Translation gives CASGPGGNTIYF.

This clonotype was picked up a small number of times. This sequence joins TRBV9 and TRBJ2-7, with 9 bases identical to TRBD2. This CDR3 comprises 16 residues. The germline gives CDR1 SGDLS, CDR2 YYNGEE. The trim removed 4 bases at V and 2 bases at J, leaving 10 bases unmatched. The DNA for the CDR3 is TGTGCCAGCAGCCCCCAGGCTGCGGGAGGGCCCTACGAGCAGTACTTC. Its protein is CASSPQAAGGPYEQYF.

This clonotype came up many times. The V call is TRBV2, the J call TRBJ1-5, with 8 bases that match TRBD1. Per germline, CDR1 SNHLY and CDR2 FYNNEI. J lost 2 bases, V lost 8 bases, and 11 bases had no gene match. The CDR3 totals 16 residues. CDR3 in amino acids: CASEGQGGVRNQPQHF. CDR3 nucleotide sequence: TGTGCCAGCGAAGGACAGGGAGGTGTTCGCAATCAGCCCCAGCATTTT.

This clonotype was seen repeatedly, ten times or more. The chain links TRBV28 to TRBJ2-7, with 8 bases lining up with TRBD2. V shed 2 bases and J 6 bases; nucleotides not matched to a gene: 3. In germline, CDR1 is MDHEN, CDR2 SYDVKM. This CDR3 has 13 amino acids. CDR3 residues: CASSLGGRSEQYF. CDR3 nucleotides: TGTGCCAGCAGTTTAGGCGGGAGGAGCGAGCAGTACTTC.

V and J are TRBV7-9 and TRBJ2-7; TRBD1 matches 7 bases. The CDR3 totals 13 residues. The trim removed 5 bases at V and 5 bases at J, leaving 6 bases unmatched. Germline assignment: CDR1 SEHNR and CDR2 FQNEAQ (reference sequence). CDR3 bases: TGTGCCAGCAGCAGACAGGGAAACGACGAGCAGTACTTC. Protein sequence: CASSRQGNDEQYF.

Ten or more counts support this clonotype. This chain joins TRBV5-1 and TRBJ2-7, with D possibly matching TRBD1 (6 bases). Germline CDR1 SGHRS, CDR2 YFSETQ. This CDR3 is built from 14 residues. V lost 2 bases and J lost 3, with 12 bases in between. The CDR3 DNA reads TGCGCCAGCAGCTTACAAACAGGGAACTACGAGCAGTACTTC. Residues: CASSLQTGNYEQYF.

The chain combines TRBV15 with TRBJ2-7; 8 bases are a match to TRBD1. This CDR3 is 15 amino acids long. The germline CDR1 and CDR2 sequences are LNHNV and YYDKDF (reference sequence). With V trimmed by 5 bases and J by 4 bases, 10 bases remained unmatched. CDR3 sequence (DNA): TGTGCCACCAGCCGTGGACAGGGCGATTTTTACGAGCAGTACTTC. Residues: CATSRGQGDFYEQYF.

The chain joins TRBV5-1 to TRBJ2-1; D could derive from TRBD1 or TRBD2 (5 bases each). The V gene lost 10 bases and the J gene lost 7 bases, with 24 bases spanning the gap. CDR1 is SGHRS, CDR2 YFSETQ, per germline. The CDR3 runs 15 residues. The CDR3 reads CAVALGDRAGNEQFF. As DNA, the CDR3 is TGCGCCGTGGCCCTTGGGGACCGGGCAGGGAATGAGCAGTTCTTC.

The V call is TRBV7-9, the J call TRBJ2-4; TRBD2 aligns across 7 bases. Unmatched junction bases numbered 16, after V lost 3 bases and J lost 8 bases. CDR1 SEHNR and CDR2 FQNEAQ come from the germline V gene (reference sequence). The CDR3 runs 17 residues. The CDR3 coding sequence is TGTGCCAGCAGCTTTAGCCTCCACCGGGACTACCAGGACATTCAGTACTTC. This codes for CASSFSLHRDYQDIQYF.

The chain is built from TRBV29-1 and TRBJ2-5, with D perhaps assigned TRBD1 or TRBD2 (5 bases each). V dropped 7 bases and J dropped 5 bases, with 17 bases sitting between them. The CDR3 has 13 amino acids. From germline, CDR1 is SQVTM and CDR2 ANQGSEA. Here the CDR3 DNA reads TGCAGCGCTGGGGACCCTAGGGACGAGACCCAGTACTTC. This translates into CSAGDPRDETQYF.

This clonotype was recorded many times. The chain is built from TRBV2 and TRBJ1-5; 7 bases line up with TRBD1. V gave up 3 bases and J gave up 7 bases; unmatched junction bases: 18. Germline CDR1 is SNHLY and CDR2 is FYNNEI. This CDR3 has 18 amino acids. The CDR3 reads CASSERVTGLPLGQPQHF. Here the CDR3 DNA reads TGTGCCAGCAGTGAGAGGGTGACAGGGTTACCGCTGGGCCAGCCCCAGCATTTT.

The V gene is TRBV5-1, the J gene TRBJ2-4, with a possible D match to TRBD2 (6 bases). The CDR3 runs to 14 residues. The germline CDR1 and CDR2 sequences are SGHRS and YFSETQ. Deletions cut 2 bases from V and 4 bases from J, with 10 bases between. CDR3 region: CASSFGTPKNIQYF. The CDR3 coding sequence is TGCGCCAGCAGCTTTGGGACTCCTAAAAACATTCAGTACTTC.

This chain links TRBV11-2 with TRBJ2-7; D possibly corresponds to TRBD1 (7 bases). V gave up 5 bases and J gave up 6 bases, with 17 bases separating them. Per germline, CDR1 SGHAT and CDR2 FQNNGV. This CDR3 contains 14 residues. The CDR3 sequence is CASSPTRGALEQYF. The CDR3 DNA reads TGTGCCAGCAGCCCAACCAGGGGGGCACTCGAGCAGTACTTC. Together with reference TRBV11-2 and TRBJ2-7, the CDR3 gives the full variable domain: EAGVAQSPRYKIIEKRQSVAFWCNPISGHATLYWYQQILGQGPKLLIQFQNNGVVDDSQLPKDRFSAERLKGVDSTLKIQPAKLEDSAVYLCASSPTRGALEQYFGPGTRLTVT.

This clonotype was recorded at least ten times. Mismatch with germline at one junction end may stem from a read error. This chain joins TRBV2 and TRBJ2-7; 9 bases match TRBD1. Per the germline V gene, CDR1 is SNHLY and CDR2 is FYNNEI. CDR3 size: 14 residues. DNA of the CDR3: TGCGCCAGCAGCACCGGGACAGGGACCTACGAGCAGTACTTC. It codes for CASSTGTGTYEQYF.

This clonotype was observed a few times. This chain uses TRBV6-5 with TRBJ1-1; 8 bases line up with TRBD1. Trimming took 2 bases from V and 5 from J; bases not matched to a gene: 7. The CDR3 sequence is 15 residues long. Looked up from germline, CDR1 is MNHEY and CDR2 is SVGAGI. The CDR3 DNA reads TGTGCCAGCAGTTACGCAGGCAGGGGGCTTACTGAAGCTTTCTTT. Translated, it gives CASSYAGRGLTEAFF.

The chain recombines TRBV18 with TRBJ2-1, with D perhaps TRBD1 (6 bases). Germline CDR1 reads KGHSH; CDR2 reads LQKENI. The CDR3 has 14 amino acids. Trimming stripped 0 bases from V and 7 bases from J, with 10 bases between. The CDR3 DNA reads as TGTGCCAGCTCACCACCGGGGGCTAGTAATGAGCAGTTCTTC. Encoded protein: CASSPPGASNEQFF.

This chain connects TRBV19 to TRBJ1-5; D might be TRBD1 (6 bases). This CDR3 is 14 amino acids long. Trimming stripped 1 base from V and 7 bases from J, with 11 bases between. Germline CDR1 and CDR2: LNHDA and SQIVND (reference sequence). CDR3 residues: CASSIGQGLQPQHF. The CDR3 nucleotides read TGTGCCAGTAGTATAGGTCAGGGGTTACAGCCCCAGCATTTT. Full variable domain (outside the CDR3, taken from reference TRBV19 and TRBJ1-5): DGGITQSPKYLFRKEGQNVTLSCEQNLNHDAMYWYRQDPGQGLRLIYYSQIVNDFQKGDIAEGYSVSREKKESFPLTVTSAQKNPTAFYLCASSIGQGLQPQHFGDGTRLSIL.

The V and J genes are TRBV2 and TRBJ1-4, with TRBD1 matching 10 bases. The junction had 5 bases not matched to a gene; V was cut back by 11 bases and J by 5 bases. This CDR3 is 13 amino acids long. Germline values: CDR1 SNHLY, CDR2 FYNNEI. The CDR3 reads CAAKGQGNEKLFF. CDR3 in DNA: TGTGCCGCCAAGGGACAGGGGAATGAAAAACTGTTTTTT.

The chain uses TRBV7-8 and TRBJ2-5, with a tentative D call TRBD2 (5 bases). In germline, CDR1 is SGHVS, CDR2 FQNEAQ. CDR3 length: 15 amino acids. V lost 6 bases and J lost 4, with 18 bases in between. CDR3 DNA: TGTGCCAGCAGACCGAGGGATCCTCAGAGAGAGACCCAGTACTTC. It codes for CASRPRDPQRETQYF.

The J gene is TRBJ2-7, the V gene TRBV24-1, with D possibly TRBD1 on 6 matching bases. The V end lost 0 bases, the J end lost 2 bases, and 7 bases lay between the germline ends. Germline CDR1 reads KGHDR; CDR2 reads SFDVKD. The CDR3 is 14 amino acids. The CDR3, as DNA: TGTGCCACCAGTGATTTGGACAGGCCCTACGAGCAGTACTTC. Its protein is CATSDLDRPYEQYF.

This clonotype was picked up a small number of times. This chain uses TRBV10-3 with TRBJ2-2; D unclear. Germline V gives CDR1 ENHRY, CDR2 SYGVKD. CDR3 length: 15 residues. V shed 5 bases and J shed 0 bases, with 10 bases lying between them. The CDR3 DNA sequence: TGTGCCATCAGTCCAGACACCTCGAACACCGGGGAGCTGTTTTTT. It is translated as CAISPDTSNTGELFF.

The chain employs TRBV6-4 and TRBJ1-3; no clear D gene. This CDR3 is 12 amino acids long. Germline V gene lookup returns CDR1 MRHNA and CDR2 SNTAGT. The V gene lost 7 bases and the J gene lost 6 bases, with 10 bases spanning the gap. Here the CDR3 reads CASKASQNTIYF. Here the CDR3 DNA reads TGTGCCAGCAAGGCCAGCCAAAACACCATATATTTT.

This clonotype came up a few times. The chain joins TRBV19 to TRBJ1-1; possible D gene TRBD1, 6 bases. Germline V lookup: CDR1 LNHDA, CDR2 SQIVND (reference sequence). The CDR3 totals 15 residues. Deletions cut 4 bases from V and 6 bases from J, with 18 bases between. The CDR3 region has the DNA TGTGCCAGTAGTACCCCGACAGGACCCGAGTCTGAAGCTTTCTTT. This encodes CASSTPTGPESEAFF. Using reference TRBV19 and TRBJ1-1 for the parts outside the CDR3, the full variable domain is DGGITQSPKYLFRKEGQNVTLSCEQNLNHDAMYWYRQDPGQGLRLIYYSQIVNDFQKGDIAEGYSVSREKKESFPLTVTSAQKNPTAFYLCASSTPTGPESEAFFGQGTRLTVV.

The rearrangement links TRBV20-1 to TRBJ2-7; maybe TRBD2 (5 bases). The CDR3 is 15 amino acids. Germline V gene data show CDR1 as DFQATT and CDR2 as SNEGSKA (reference sequence). Trimming took 6 bases from V and 5 from J, leaving 23 bases between them. This CDR3 reads CSAPDLRARVNEQYF. In DNA form, the CDR3 reads TGCAGTGCCCCAGACTTGCGGGCCCGTGTCAACGAGCAGTACTTC.

This clonotype was observed at least ten times. This chain joins TRBV28 and TRBJ2-7; 9 positions match TRBD1. The CDR3 contains 16 residues. V was clipped by 5 bases and J by 1 base; unmatched bases: 9. Germline CDR1 reads MDHEN; CDR2 reads SYDVKM. CDR3 nucleotide sequence: TGTGCCAGCAGTATTGCCGGACAGGGGTCGTCCTACGAGCAGTACTTC. Translating gives CASSIAGQGSSYEQYF.